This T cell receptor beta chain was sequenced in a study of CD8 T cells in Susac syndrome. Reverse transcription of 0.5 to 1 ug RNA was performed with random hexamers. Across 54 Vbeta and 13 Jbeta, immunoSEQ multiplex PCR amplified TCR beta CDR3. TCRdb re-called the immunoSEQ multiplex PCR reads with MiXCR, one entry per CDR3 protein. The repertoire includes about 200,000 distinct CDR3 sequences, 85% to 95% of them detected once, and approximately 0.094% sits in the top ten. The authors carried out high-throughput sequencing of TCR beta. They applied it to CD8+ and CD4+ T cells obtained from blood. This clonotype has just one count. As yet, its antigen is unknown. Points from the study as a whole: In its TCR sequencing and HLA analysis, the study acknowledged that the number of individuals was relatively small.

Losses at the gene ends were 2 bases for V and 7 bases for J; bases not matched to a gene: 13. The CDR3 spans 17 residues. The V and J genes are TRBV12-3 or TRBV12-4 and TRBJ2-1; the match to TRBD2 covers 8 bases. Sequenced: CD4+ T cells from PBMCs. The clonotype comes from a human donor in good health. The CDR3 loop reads CASSLISGRRGRNEQFF. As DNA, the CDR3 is TGTGCCAGCAGTTTAATCAGCGGGAGAAGGGGAAGGAATGAGCAGTTCTTC.